One and the same sample provided the 8 T cell receptor beta chains below, sequenced in a study of regulatory T cells in long-lasting Graves disease. The time point was: persistent/refractory GD, antithyroid drugs over 5 years with positive TRAb. Extracted PBMC RNA gave rise to the TCR library. For TCR beta, libraries came from iRepertoire HTBI primers and Arm-PCR of CDR3 regions. A single record per CDR3 protein comes from TCRdb applying MiXCR to the multiplex PCR reads. The repertoire holds 500,000 to 800,000 distinct CDR3 sequences, with roughly 30% as singletons. Material: peripheral blood mononuclear cells (PBMCs), obtained when the disease was refractory, from a patient treated with antithyroid drugs. The receptors shown here come from a female donor with Graves disease.

In its sample, this clonotype was seen a few times. The V call is TRBV7-3, the J call TRBJ1-4; the match to TRBD1 covers 9 bases. The ends lost 2 bases at V and 7 bases at J; junction bases unmatched: 8. This CDR3 is built from 16 residues. Per germline, CDR1 SGHTA and CDR2 FQGTGA. The CDR3 nucleotides are TGTGCCAGCAGCTTAGGGTCCGGGACAGGGTTTGAAAAACTGTTTTTT. This gives the protein CASSLGSGTGFEKLFF.

V and J are TRBV30 and TRBJ1-2, with no clear D. Germline V gene data show CDR1 as GTSNPN and CDR2 as SVGIG (reference sequence). The CDR3 is 12 residues long. V was cut by 4 bases and J by 8 bases, with 14 bases left in between. CDR3 coding DNA: TGTGCCTGGACCCTCGGTCAGAAGGGCTACACCTTC. Translation gives CAWTLGQKGYTF.

The rearrangement links TRBV6-1 to TRBJ2-3, with D tentatively TRBD2 (6 bases). The V end was cut by 10 bases, the J end by 0 bases, with 11 bases between. CDR1 MNHNS and CDR2 SASEGT come from the germline V gene. The length of the CDR3 is 13 residues. As DNA, the CDR3 is TGTGCCACTACCGGGACTAGCACAGATACGCAGTATTTT. As protein: CATTGTSTDTQYF.

This clonotype was detected a few times. V gene TRBV4-2 combines with J gene TRBJ1-2; D remains unclear. The CDR3 is made up of 15 amino acids. Germline CDR1 LGHNA, CDR2 YNFKEQ. Trimming pared 0 bases from V and 2 bases from J, leaving 10 bases between. The CDR3 reads CASSQDEPGNYGYTF. In nucleotides, the CDR3 is TGTGCCAGCAGCCAAGATGAACCTGGAAACTATGGCTACACCTTC.

The V and J genes are TRBV12-3 or TRBV12-4 and TRBJ1-1; the D is unclear. V shed 6 bases and J shed 5 bases, with 13 bases lying between them. The CDR3 extends over 13 amino acids. CDR3: CASSSSGKTEAFF. Written as DNA, the CDR3 is TGTGCCAGCAGCTCGAGCGGGAAGACTGAAGCTTTCTTT.

This clonotype was seen many times. The V call is TRBV2, the J call TRBJ1-2; 7 bases are a match to TRBD1. V dropped 0 bases and J dropped 13; count of bases not matched to a gene: 8. Germline V gene lookup returns CDR1 SNHLY and CDR2 FYNNEI. The CDR3 has 13 amino acids. The CDR3 reads CASSEAKGAGATF. As DNA, the CDR3 is TGTGCCAGCAGTGAAGCGAAGGGGGCGGGAGCCACCTTC.

This clonotype turned up a few times. The rearrangement uses TRBV6-9 and TRBJ1-2; TRBD1 is a possible D gene (5 bases). This CDR3 spans 11 amino acids. Germline values: CDR1 MNHGY, CDR2 SVAAGI. V lost 4 bases and J lost 8, with 8 bases in between. CDR3 coding DNA: TGTGCCAGCAGTTGGGGGGAGGGCTACACCTTC. It is translated as CASSWGEGYTF.

CDR3 residues: CSAPPAEGYGYTF. Here the CDR3 DNA reads TGCAGTGCACCGCCCGCGGAGGGCTATGGCTACACCTTC. The chain combines TRBV20-1 with TRBJ1-2; D not certain. With 6 bases removed from V and 4 bases from J, the gap between germline ends came to 15 bases. The CDR3 extends over 13 amino acids. Germline V lookup: CDR1 DFQATT, CDR2 SNEGSKA (reference sequence).